These 7 T cell receptor beta chains were sequenced from one sample in a study of blood T cells in healthy people across ages. Primers used in a second PCR of roughly 6 to 11 cycles were a sample-barcoded 5' primer and a J-beta primer mix. TCRdb ran MiXCR on the 5' RACE reads and lists one entry per CDR3 protein. The sample lists hundreds of thousands of distinct CDR3 sequences; 45% to 60% were seen once. The material sequenced was blood. All receptors derive from a woman older than 75 in good health.

Of note for this clonotype: At one boundary the junction diverges from the germline segment, which might be a read error. This chain joins TRBV3-1 and TRBJ2-2; D is undetermined. The CDR3 length is 12 residues. Germline loops: CDR1 LGHDT, CDR2 YNNKEL (reference sequence). The CDR3 nucleotides are TGTGCCAGCGGCCATTCTACCGGGGAGCTGTTTTTT. Encoded protein: CASGHSTGELFF.

This clonotype was counted many times. V is TRBV11-2 and J is TRBJ2-3, with 8 bases fitting TRBD2. This CDR3 has 16 amino acids. The V gene end was trimmed by 3 bases and the J gene end by 5 bases; junction bases not matched to a gene: 10. Germline CDR1 and CDR2: SGHAT and FQNNGV. CDR3 DNA: TGTGCCAGCAGCTTCGGACTAGCCCCGGCAGAAGATACGCAGTATTTT. Residues: CASSFGLAPAEDTQYF.

The rearrangement links TRBV21-1 to TRBJ2-1; TRBD1 is the table's D call and was not checked against the DNA. TRBV21-1 corresponds to a pseudogene. This CDR3 has 18 residues. CDR3 sequence: CASSKVRGLPHNYNEQFF. The CDR3 DNA sequence: TGTGCCAGCAGCAAAGTCCGGGGCCTGCCCCACAACTACAATGAGCAGTTCTTC.

The CDR3 loop is CASSLQGEANVLTF. The CDR3 DNA follows: TGTGCCAGCAGTTTGCAGGGGGAGGCCAACGTCCTGACTTTC. The rearrangement joins TRBV28 to TRBJ2-6; 7 bases align to TRBD1. The germline V gene has CDR1 MDHEN and CDR2 SYDVKM. The CDR3 totals 14 residues. The junction had 2 bases not matched to a gene; V was cut back by 3 bases and J by 6 bases.

This clonotype was detected many times. This rearrangement joins TRBV5-1 to TRBJ2-3; TRBD2 matches 7 bases. V dropped 0 bases and J dropped 1; count of bases not matched to a gene: 5. The length of the CDR3 is 16 residues. CDR1 and CDR2 (germline): SGHRS, YFSETQ. The CDR3 DNA sequence: TGCGCCAGCAGCTTGGGTGCGGGGGTAGGCACAGATACGCAGTATTTT. It codes for CASSLGAGVGTDTQYF.

On this clonotype itself: A much larger clonotype is one base distant, so this may be a read error. DNA of the CDR3: TGTGCCAGCAGCTTAGGTGTCAATGAGCAGTACTTC. Translation: CASSLGVNEQYF. The chain links TRBV7-9 to TRBJ2-7; D is uncertain. The CDR3 is 12 residues long. Germline values: CDR1 SEHNR, CDR2 FQNEAQ (reference sequence). V lost 1 base and J lost 7, with 8 bases in between.

This clonotype has only one observation. This CDR3 is CASSVAGGIEQYF. In nucleotides, the CDR3 is TGTGCCAGCAGTGTGGCGGGAGGGATTGAGCAGTACTTC. The chain combines TRBV25-1 with TRBJ2-5; 9 bases align to TRBD2. Trimming at V came to 4 bases and at J to 11 bases, leaving 8 bases not matched to a gene. The germline V gene encodes CDR1 MGHDK and CDR2 SYGVNS. The CDR3 consists of 13 residues.